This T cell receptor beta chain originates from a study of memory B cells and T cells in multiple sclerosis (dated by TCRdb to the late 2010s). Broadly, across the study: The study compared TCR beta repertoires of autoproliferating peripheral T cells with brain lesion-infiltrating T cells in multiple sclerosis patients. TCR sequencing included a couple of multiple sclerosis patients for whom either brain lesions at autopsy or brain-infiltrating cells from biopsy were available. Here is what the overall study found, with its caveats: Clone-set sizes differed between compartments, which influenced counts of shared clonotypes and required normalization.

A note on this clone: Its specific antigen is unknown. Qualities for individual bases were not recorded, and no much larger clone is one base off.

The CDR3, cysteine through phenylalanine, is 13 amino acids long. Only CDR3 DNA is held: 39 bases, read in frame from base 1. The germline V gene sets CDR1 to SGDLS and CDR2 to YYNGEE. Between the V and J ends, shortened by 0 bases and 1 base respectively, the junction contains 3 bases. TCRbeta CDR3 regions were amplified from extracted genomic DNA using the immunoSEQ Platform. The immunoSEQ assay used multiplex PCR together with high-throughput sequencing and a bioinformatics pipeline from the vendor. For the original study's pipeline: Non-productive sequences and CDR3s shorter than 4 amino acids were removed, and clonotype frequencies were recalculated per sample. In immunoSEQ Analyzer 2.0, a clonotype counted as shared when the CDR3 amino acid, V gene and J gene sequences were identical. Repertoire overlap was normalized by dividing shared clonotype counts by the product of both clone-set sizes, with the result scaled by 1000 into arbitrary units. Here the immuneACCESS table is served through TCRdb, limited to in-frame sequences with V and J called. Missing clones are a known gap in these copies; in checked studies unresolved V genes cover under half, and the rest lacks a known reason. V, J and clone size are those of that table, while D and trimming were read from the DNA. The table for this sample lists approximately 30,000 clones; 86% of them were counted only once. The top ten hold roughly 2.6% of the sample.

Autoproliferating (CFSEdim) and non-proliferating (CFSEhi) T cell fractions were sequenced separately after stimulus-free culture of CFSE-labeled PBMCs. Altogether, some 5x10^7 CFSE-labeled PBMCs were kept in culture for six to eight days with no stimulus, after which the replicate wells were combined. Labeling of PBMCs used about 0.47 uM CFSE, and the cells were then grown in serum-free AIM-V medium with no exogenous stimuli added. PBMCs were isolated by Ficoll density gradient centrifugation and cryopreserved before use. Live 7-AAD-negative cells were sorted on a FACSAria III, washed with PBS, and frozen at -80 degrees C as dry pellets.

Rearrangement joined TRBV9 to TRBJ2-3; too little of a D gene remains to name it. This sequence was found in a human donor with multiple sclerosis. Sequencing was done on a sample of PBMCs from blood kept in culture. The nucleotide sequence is TGTGCCAGCAGCGTAGGAGGCACAGATACGCAGTATTTT. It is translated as CASSVGGTDTQYF.